A single sample gave rise to the 20 T cell receptor beta chains below, sequenced in a study of T cell responses to AZD1222 COVID-19 vaccine. Profiled with immunoSEQ multiplex PCR; TCRdb holds only in-frame clones, not every one. The sample lists about 97,000 clones, 75% to 90% occurring once. The sequencing here drew on peripheral blood, taken on day 0 of AZD1222 vaccination. The receptors come from an adult in good health.

The chain carries TRBV5-1 and TRBJ1-2; TRBD1 might be the D (5 bases). Germline V gene sequence: CDR1 SGHRS, CDR2 YFSETQ. This CDR3 is 13 amino acids long. The V end was cut by 0 bases, the J end by 2 bases, with 5 bases between. CDR3 sequence (DNA): TGCGCCAGCAGCTTGGCAGGGAACTATGGCTACACCTTC. It translates to CASSLAGNYGYTF.

The chain carries TRBV2 and TRBJ1-1; D is unresolved. Germline V gene lookup returns CDR1 SNHLY and CDR2 FYNNEI. The CDR3 is 13 residues long. V was cut by 4 bases and J by 4 bases, with 10 bases left in between. CDR3 protein: CASSARWSTEAFF. CDR3 sequence (DNA): TGTGCCAGCAGTGCTCGATGGAGCACTGAAGCTTTCTTT.

Concerning this clone itself: Other DNA sequences in this specimen translate into the identical CDR3. The J gene is TRBJ2-7, the V gene TRBV2; D is undetermined. The CDR3 loop spans 10 amino acids. The germline V gene encodes CDR1 SNHLY and CDR2 FYNNEI. With 3 bases removed from V and 3 bases from J, the gap between germline ends came to 0 bases. In nucleotides, the CDR3 is TGTGCCAGCAGTGACTACGAGCAGTACTTC. Encoded protein: CASSDYEQYF.

This chain joins TRBV19 and TRBJ2-5; 7 nucleotides agree with TRBD2. Per the germline V gene, CDR1 is LNHDA and CDR2 is SQIVND (reference sequence). V was clipped by 5 bases and J by 4 bases; unmatched bases: 7. The CDR3 has 14 residues. CDR3 bases: TGTGCCAGTAGTTTCCAAGCGGGGCGAGAGACCCAGTACTTC. The encoded protein is CASSFQAGRETQYF. Variable domain in full (rest from reference TRBV19 and TRBJ2-5): DGGITQSPKYLFRKEGQNVTLSCEQNLNHDAMYWYRQDPGQGLRLIYYSQIVNDFQKGDIAEGYSVSREKKESFPLTVTSAQKNPTAFYLCASSFQAGRETQYFGPGTRLLVL.

V usage is TRBV7-9 and J usage is TRBJ1-5; no reliable D call. Trimming took off 5 bases at V and 0 bases at J, with 8 bases between the two ends. CDR1 is SEHNR, CDR2 FQNEAQ, per germline (reference sequence). This CDR3 is 14 amino acids long. The CDR3: CASSPQSSNQPQHF. Written as DNA, the CDR3 is TGTGCCAGCAGCCCCCAGAGTAGCAATCAGCCCCAGCATTTT.

V is TRBV5-5 and J is TRBJ2-7; 7 bases are a match to TRBD1. The V and J ends lost 4 bases and 2 bases, in that order; junction bases with no gene match: 6. Germline V gives CDR1 SGHKS, CDR2 YYEKEE (reference sequence). The CDR3 is 14 residues long. The CDR3 DNA is TGTGCCAGCAGCGTTACAGGGGCGGCCTACGAGCAGTACTTC. Translating it yields CASSVTGAAYEQYF.

The CDR3 sequence is CASIPGRGADTQYF. In DNA form, the CDR3 reads TGTGCCAGTATCCCGGGGCGGGGGGCAGATACGCAGTATTTT. The rearrangement joins TRBV19 to TRBJ2-3, with TRBD2 matching over 8 bases. V trimming: 7 bases; J trimming: 4 bases; junction bases outside the gene matches: 7. The CDR3 is 14 residues long. Germline values: CDR1 LNHDA, CDR2 SQIVND (reference sequence).

J is TRBJ2-1 and V is TRBV21-1; the table's D call TRBD2 went unverified against the DNA. TRBV21-1 represents a pseudogene. This CDR3 contains 17 residues. The CDR3 region is CAIQGIRNGGAPDEQFF. The DNA for the CDR3 is TGTGCCATCCAAGGGATACGGAACGGGGGGGCCCCTGATGAGCAGTTCTTC.

The chain combines TRBV4-3 with TRBJ1-2, with D possibly TRBD1 on 6 matching bases. CDR3 length equals 16 residues. V lost 0 bases and J 3 bases, leaving 14 bases between the germline ends. From germline, CDR1 is LGHNA and CDR2 YSLEER. The CDR3: CASSQEAHRAYYGYTF. CDR3 DNA: TGCGCCAGCAGCCAAGAAGCGCACAGGGCTTACTATGGCTACACCTTC.

Here the CDR3 DNA reads TGTGCCAGCAGTTATCGGGATCCAGATACGCAGTATTTT. Translated, it gives CASSYRDPDTQYF. The chain couples TRBV6-2 or TRBV6-3 to TRBJ2-3; weak D call: TRBD2 (5 bases). V lost 3 bases and J lost 4, with 8 bases in between. Germline CDR1 and CDR2: MNHEY and SVGEGT. The CDR3 is made up of 13 amino acids.

The gene calls are TRBV4-2 and TRBJ1-4, with 7 bases fitting TRBD1. Trimming removed 2 bases from V and 5 bases from J; junction bases left unmatched: 5. Germline-derived CDR1 and CDR2 are LGHNA and YNFKEQ. The CDR3 runs 15 residues. The CDR3, as DNA: TGTGCCAGCAGCCAACGGGGACAGTTAAATGAAAAACTGTTTTTT. It is translated as CASSQRGQLNEKLFF.

This rearrangement joins TRBV7-9 to TRBJ1-2; 9 positions match TRBD1. This CDR3 is 14 amino acids long. Germline CDR1 and CDR2: SEHNR and FQNEAQ (reference sequence). V was clipped by 5 bases and J by 2 bases; unmatched bases: 3. CDR3 DNA sequence: TGTGCCAGCAGCGGAGGGACAGGGAACTATGGCTACACCTTC. It yields the protein CASSGGTGNYGYTF. Full variable domain (outside the CDR3, taken from reference TRBV7-9 and TRBJ1-2): DTGVSQNPRHKITKRGQNVTFRCDPISEHNRLYWYRQTLGQGPEFLTYFQNEAQLEKSRLLSDRFSAERPKGSFSTLEIQRTEQGDSAMYLCASSGGTGNYGYTFGSGTRLTVV.

This clone was recorded once. In DNA form, the CDR3 reads TGTGCCAGCAGCTTAGCTTCAGGTCAGCCCCAGCATTTT. Translating it yields CASSLASGQPQHF. V usage is TRBV7-2 and J usage is TRBJ1-5, with D hard to call. The CDR3 has 13 amino acids. Germline-derived CDR1 and CDR2 are SGHTA and FQGNSA. With 0 bases removed from V and 6 bases from J, the gap between germline ends came to 6 bases.

This chain joins TRBV6-5 and TRBJ1-5, with 11 nucleotides matching TRBD1. The germline V gene encodes CDR1 MNHEY and CDR2 SVGAGI. Trimming took 6 bases from V and 5 from J; bases not matched to a gene: 6. This CDR3 has 15 residues. The CDR3 DNA follows: TGTGCCAGCAGGGACGGACAGGGGGCGCATCAGCCCCAGCATTTT. It codes for CASRDGQGAHQPQHF.

The V and J genes are TRBV6-2 or TRBV6-3 and TRBJ1-2; 10 bases map to TRBD1. The CDR3 contains 16 residues. The germline CDR1 and CDR2 sequences are MNHEY and SVGEGT. With V trimmed by 2 bases and J by 2 bases, 5 bases remained unmatched. The CDR3 DNA reads TGTGCCAGCAGTTACGGGACAGGGGATATGAACTATGGCTACACCTTC. Translation gives CASSYGTGDMNYGYTF.

This rearrangement joins TRBV19 to TRBJ2-1; tentatively, D is TRBD2 (6 bases). The CDR3 is 15 amino acids. Trimming removed 5 bases from V and 3 bases from J, with 14 bases in between. Germline assignment: CDR1 LNHDA and CDR2 SQIVND (reference sequence). The CDR3 region has the DNA TGTGCCAGTAGTGCGGGGCCGGCTGGCTACAATGAGCAGTTCTTC. It translates to CASSAGPAGYNEQFF.

The chain uses TRBV2 and TRBJ2-7; TRBD1 agrees at 8 bases. The length of the CDR3 is 12 residues. V lost 6 bases, J lost 9 bases, and 7 bases stayed unmatched. The V gene's germline CDR1 is SNHLY and CDR2 FYNNEI. CDR3 loop: CASSTTGETQYF. The CDR3 DNA reads as TGTGCCAGCAGCACGACAGGGGAAACGCAGTACTTC.

The V call is TRBV29-1, the J call TRBJ2-3; D gene uncertain. With 1 base removed from V and 0 bases from J, the gap between germline ends came to 11 bases. The germline V gene encodes CDR1 SQVTM and CDR2 ANQGSEA. This CDR3 is built from 15 residues. CDR3 sequence: CSVEVTAPSTDTQYF. CDR3 coding DNA: TGCAGCGTTGAAGTTACTGCCCCTAGCACAGATACGCAGTATTTT.

This clone appeared a single time. The V call is TRBV9, the J call TRBJ2-7; D ambiguous. The V gene's germline CDR1 is SGDLS and CDR2 YYNGEE. The CDR3 is 13 residues long. Trimming stripped 4 bases from V and 3 bases from J, with 11 bases between. The CDR3 spells CASSPGLNYEQYF. The CDR3, as DNA: TGTGCCAGCAGCCCCGGATTAAACTACGAGCAGTACTTC.

V is TRBV6-5 and J is TRBJ2-1; 10 bases match TRBD1. Per germline, CDR1 MNHEY and CDR2 SVGAGI. This CDR3 region has 14 residues. The trim removed 10 bases at V and 6 bases at J, leaving 9 bases unmatched. CDR3 DNA: TGTGCCACCCAACGCGGGACAGGGGTCAATGAGCAGTTCTTC. Protein: CATQRGTGVNEQFF.